A selection of T cell receptor beta chains follows, all from one sample in a study of CD8+CD57+ T cells in acquired aplastic anemia. TCRdb reprocessed the reads via MiXCR and lists one record per CDR3 protein. The sample gives about 200,000 distinct CDR3 sequences, more than 55% of which show up once; about 60% is in the top ten. The material sequenced was sorted CD4+, CD8+, or CD8+CD57+ T cells (not recorded which) from PBMCs. All receptors come from a human donor with aplastic anemia. Each CDR3 is given with its conserved first and last residue. D genes are given only for firm matches.

>TRBJ2-7|TRBV20-1|.
CSARLDGMITYEQYF
>TRBJ2-7|TRBV20-1|.
CSASGQYSYEQYF
>TRBJ2-7|TRBV11-2|TRBD1
CASSRTGLGTYEQYF
>TRBJ1-6|TRBV5-1|TRBD1
CASSQGQGGSPLHF
>TRBJ2-7|TRBV20-1|TRBD2
CSAVAGGPYEQYF
>TRBJ1-2|TRBV24-1|TRBD1
CATSDPGTDYGYTF
>TRBJ1-1|TRBV7-9|.
CASSLPPRTEAFF
>TRBJ2-3|TRBV5-1|.
CASSIGTVGGDTQYF
>TRBJ1-3|TRBV25-1|TRBD1
CASRGTGSSGNTIYF
>TRBJ2-5|TRBV7-9|.
CASSSGGSDNQETQYF
>TRBJ1-6|TRBV6-4|.
CASSDGNSPLHF
>TRBJ2-3|TRBV10-3|.
CAIVAALGDTQYF
>TRBJ2-7|TRBV7-2|TRBD1
CASSSGQGLSYEQYF
>TRBJ1-1|TRBV7-8|.
CASSLGRGGFMNTEAFF
>TRBJ2-7|TRBV10-3|TRBD1
CAISELGQGSFEQYF
>TRBJ1-6|TRBV7-6|.
CASSLGDRRYNSPLHF
>TRBJ2-3|TRBV5-1|.
CASSPNAGADTQYF
>TRBJ2-2|TRBV30|.
CAFPDGNTGELFF
>TRBJ2-7|TRBV19|TRBD1
CASSSTLGQGPYEQYF
>TRBJ2-3|TRBV7-2|.
CASSLSTGDTQYF
>TRBJ2-1|TRBV7-2|.
CASSLHAGSYNEQFF